These T cell receptor beta chains were read from a single sample in a study of shared clonotypes between healthy human individuals. The table came from immunoSEQ multiplex PCR; TCRdb's copy has only in-frame clones and leaves some out. The sample lists around 700,000 clones, roughly 70% occurring once. Sequencing was carried out using memory CD4+ T cells sorted from blood. Receptors originate from a woman between 25 and 40 years old in good health. CDR3s include the opening cysteine and the closing phenylalanine or tryptophan. Fields, in order: V gene, J gene, clone size, CDR3 protein. Clone sizes are given selectively: once, few, many, or a class where the clone is expanded.

v_gene: TRBV7-9; j_gene: TRBJ2-2; abundance: NA; CDR3aa: CASSRTTSGSFGGELFF
v_gene: TRBV2; j_gene: TRBJ1-1; abundance: NA; CDR3aa: CASSEARTGPEAFF
v_gene: TRBV4-1; j_gene: TRBJ2-5; abundance: NA; CDR3aa: CASSQGHSETQYF
v_gene: TRBV19; j_gene: TRBJ2-7; abundance: NA; CDR3aa: CASSGLAGSYEQYF
v_gene: TRBV6-1; j_gene: TRBJ1-2; abundance: few; CDR3aa: CASSERDFYGYTF
v_gene: TRBV11-2; j_gene: TRBJ2-2; abundance: few; CDR3aa: CASSLRGALTGELFF
v_gene: TRBV7-9; j_gene: TRBJ2-1; abundance: NA; CDR3aa: CASSLSRTQSSYNEQFF
v_gene: TRBV4-2; j_gene: TRBJ2-1; abundance: NA; CDR3aa: CASSHPVDASPTAPTYNEQFF
v_gene: TRBV7-9; j_gene: TRBJ2-3; abundance: once; CDR3aa: CASSLFGRTDTQYF
v_gene: TRBV4-1; j_gene: TRBJ1-5; abundance: NA; CDR3aa: CASSQDHTLAGVGDQPQHF
v_gene: TRBV6-5; j_gene: NA; abundance: NA; CDR3aa: CASSYRDRGTYEQYF
v_gene: TRBV5-1; j_gene: TRBJ2-5; abundance: NA; CDR3aa: CASREGGGETQYF
v_gene: TRBV6-1; j_gene: TRBJ2-5; abundance: NA; CDR3aa: CASSGQGQGQTQYF
v_gene: TRBV19; j_gene: TRBJ1-5; abundance: NA; CDR3aa: CASSIYRGPNQPQHF
v_gene: TRBV6-5; j_gene: TRBJ1-5; abundance: NA; CDR3aa: CASRPAGEGQPQHF
v_gene: TRBV20-1; j_gene: TRBJ2-7; abundance: NA; CDR3aa: CSASRVDEQYF
v_gene: TRBV28; j_gene: TRBJ2-2; abundance: NA; CDR3aa: CASLGRGMSGELFF
v_gene: TRBV6-5; j_gene: TRBJ2-2; abundance: few; CDR3aa: CASSRDGNTGELFF
v_gene: TRBV10-3; j_gene: TRBJ2-1; abundance: NA; CDR3aa: CAISESGGRNNEQFF
v_gene: TRBV27; j_gene: TRBJ2-2; abundance: NA; CDR3aa: CASSSAGSGELFF
v_gene: TRBV4-1; j_gene: TRBJ2-5; abundance: NA; CDR3aa: CASSHLGETQYF
v_gene: TRBV19; j_gene: TRBJ2-7; abundance: NA; CDR3aa: CASSTRGIAYEQYF
v_gene: TRBV5-4; j_gene: TRBJ2-7; abundance: NA; CDR3aa: CASSLGPSGSYEQYF
v_gene: TRBV5-1; j_gene: TRBJ2-1; abundance: NA; CDR3aa: CASSLFLEQFF
v_gene: TRBV6-4; j_gene: TRBJ2-2; abundance: NA; CDR3aa: CASSDGDGQNTGELFF
v_gene: TRBV7-2; j_gene: TRBJ1-3; abundance: NA; CDR3aa: CASSLTGGSGNTIYF
v_gene: TRBV5-1; j_gene: TRBJ2-1; abundance: NA; CDR3aa: CASSPDSPAYNEQFF
v_gene: TRBV7-9; j_gene: TRBJ1-1; abundance: NA; CDR3aa: CASRWRGPNTEAFF
v_gene: TRBV12-5; j_gene: TRBJ2-2; abundance: NA; CDR3aa: CASGSGQGVTGELFF
v_gene: TRBV6-1; j_gene: TRBJ2-5; abundance: NA; CDR3aa: CASSELGAVGTQYF
v_gene: TRBV5-6; j_gene: TRBJ1-2; abundance: NA; CDR3aa: CASSSKGVSYGYTF
v_gene: TRBV7-9; j_gene: TRBJ1-2; abundance: NA; CDR3aa: CAINYGYTF
v_gene: TRBV28; j_gene: TRBJ2-7; abundance: once; CDR3aa: CASSHRRDKQYF
v_gene: TRBV5-4; j_gene: TRBJ2-6; abundance: few; CDR3aa: CASRSGPNVLTF
v_gene: TRBV5-1; j_gene: TRBJ2-2; abundance: once; CDR3aa: CASGLAGSLGELFF
v_gene: TRBV28; j_gene: TRBJ1-1; abundance: NA; CDR3aa: CASSPQGKNTEAFF
v_gene: TRBV21-1; j_gene: TRBJ1-3; abundance: NA; CDR3aa: CASSRWSGLSGNTIYF
v_gene: TRBV10-2; j_gene: TRBJ1-1; abundance: many; CDR3aa: CASSDQQGLEAFF
v_gene: TRBV5-1; j_gene: TRBJ2-7; abundance: NA; CDR3aa: CASNPTSGVSSYEQYF
v_gene: TRBV7-6; j_gene: TRBJ2-1; abundance: once; CDR3aa: CASSLGLAGDNEQFF
v_gene: TRBV6-5; j_gene: TRBJ1-1; abundance: NA; CDR3aa: CASSPSWGGTEAFF
v_gene: TRBV19; j_gene: TRBJ2-2; abundance: NA; CDR3aa: CASRSRANTGELFF
v_gene: TRBV19; j_gene: TRBJ2-1; abundance: NA; CDR3aa: CASSIQQSSYNEQFF
v_gene: TRBV11-3; j_gene: TRBJ2-2; abundance: NA; CDR3aa: CASSLGLADNTGELFF
v_gene: TRBV7-6; j_gene: TRBJ2-7; abundance: NA; CDR3aa: CASSFMTSGNSYEQYF
v_gene: TRBV5-4; j_gene: TRBJ2-5; abundance: NA; CDR3aa: CASSKGTTKETQYF
v_gene: TRBV21-1; j_gene: TRBJ2-7; abundance: few; CDR3aa: CASSKWGYISYEQYF
v_gene: TRBV28; j_gene: TRBJ2-3; abundance: NA; CDR3aa: CASSLYSRAQYF
v_gene: TRBV6-5; j_gene: TRBJ2-7; abundance: NA; CDR3aa: CASSYSKGFGYEQYF